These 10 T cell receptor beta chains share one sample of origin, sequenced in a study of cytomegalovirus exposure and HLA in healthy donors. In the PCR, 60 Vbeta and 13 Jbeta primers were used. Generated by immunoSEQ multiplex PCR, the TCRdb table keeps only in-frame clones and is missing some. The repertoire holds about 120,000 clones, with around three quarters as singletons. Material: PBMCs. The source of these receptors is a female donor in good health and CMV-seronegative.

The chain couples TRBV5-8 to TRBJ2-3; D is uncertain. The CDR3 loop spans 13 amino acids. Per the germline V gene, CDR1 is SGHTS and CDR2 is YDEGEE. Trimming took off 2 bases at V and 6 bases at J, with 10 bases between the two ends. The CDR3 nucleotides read TGTGCCAGCAGCTTCATTATACGGGATACGCAGTATTTT. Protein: CASSFIIRDTQYF.

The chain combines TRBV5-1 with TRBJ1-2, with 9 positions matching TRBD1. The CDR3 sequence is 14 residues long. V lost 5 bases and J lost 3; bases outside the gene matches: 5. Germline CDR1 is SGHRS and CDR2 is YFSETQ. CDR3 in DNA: TGCGCCAGCAGAGGACAGGGGATAGACTATGGCTACACCTTC. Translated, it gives CASRGQGIDYGYTF.

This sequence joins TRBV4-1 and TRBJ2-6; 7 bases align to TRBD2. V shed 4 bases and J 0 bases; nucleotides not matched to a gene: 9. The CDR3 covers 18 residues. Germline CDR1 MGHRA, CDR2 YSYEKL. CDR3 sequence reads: CASSPEAGLLSGANVLTF. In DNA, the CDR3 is TGCGCCAGCAGCCCAGAAGCGGGGCTCCTCTCTGGGGCCAACGTCCTGACTTTC.

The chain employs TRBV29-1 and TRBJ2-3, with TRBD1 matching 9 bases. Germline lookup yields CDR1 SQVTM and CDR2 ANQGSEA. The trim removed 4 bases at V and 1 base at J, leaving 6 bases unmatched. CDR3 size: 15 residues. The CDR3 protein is CSVGVRQGGTDTQYF. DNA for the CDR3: TGCAGCGTTGGCGTGAGACAGGGGGGCACAGATACGCAGTATTTT.

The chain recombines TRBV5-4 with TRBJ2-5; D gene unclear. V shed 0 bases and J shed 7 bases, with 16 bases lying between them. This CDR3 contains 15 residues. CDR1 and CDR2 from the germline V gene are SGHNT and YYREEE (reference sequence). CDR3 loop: CASSLETPRRGTQYF. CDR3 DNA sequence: TGTGCCAGCAGCTTGGAAACTCCCCGGAGAGGGACCCAGTACTTC.

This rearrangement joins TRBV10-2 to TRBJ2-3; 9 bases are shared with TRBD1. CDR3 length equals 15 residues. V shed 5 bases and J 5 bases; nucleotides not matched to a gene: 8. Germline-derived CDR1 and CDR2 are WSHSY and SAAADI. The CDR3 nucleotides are TGCGCCAGCAGTAGACAGGGGGGGGCCTTAGATACGCAGTATTTT. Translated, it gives CASSRQGGALDTQYF.

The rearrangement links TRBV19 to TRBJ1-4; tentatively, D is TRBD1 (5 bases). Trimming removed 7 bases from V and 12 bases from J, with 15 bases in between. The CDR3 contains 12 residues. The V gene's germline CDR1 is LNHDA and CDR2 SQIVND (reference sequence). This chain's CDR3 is CASTTQVGQLFF. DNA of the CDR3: TGTGCCAGTACCACACAGGTCGGGCAACTGTTTTTT.

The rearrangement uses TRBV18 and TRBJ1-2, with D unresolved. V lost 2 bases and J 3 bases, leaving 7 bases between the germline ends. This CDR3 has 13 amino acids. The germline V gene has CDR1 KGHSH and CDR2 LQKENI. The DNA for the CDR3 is TGTGCCAGCTCACCAGCGGAGGACTATGGCTACACCTTC. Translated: CASSPAEDYGYTF.

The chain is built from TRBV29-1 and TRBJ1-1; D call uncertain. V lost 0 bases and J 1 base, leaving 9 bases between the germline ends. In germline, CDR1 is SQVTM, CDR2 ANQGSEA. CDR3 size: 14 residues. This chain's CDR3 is CSVEDRGENTEAFF. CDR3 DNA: TGCAGCGTTGAAGATCGGGGAGAGAACACTGAAGCTTTCTTT.

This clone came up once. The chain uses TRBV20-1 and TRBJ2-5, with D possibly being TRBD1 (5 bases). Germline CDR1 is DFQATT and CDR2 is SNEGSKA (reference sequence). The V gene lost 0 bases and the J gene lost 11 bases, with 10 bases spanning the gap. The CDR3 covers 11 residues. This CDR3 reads CSARDRSGQYF. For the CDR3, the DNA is TGCAGTGCTAGAGATCGGTCAGGGCAGTACTTC.